This T cell receptor beta chain was recorded in a study of control samples from healthy donors and cancer patients. Sequencing was performed with immunoSEQ multiplex PCR; in TCRdb, only in-frame clones are kept and a portion is missing. The sample shows 25,000 to 30,000 clones, 87% of them seen only once. CDR3 length equals 13 residues. The J segment lost 10 bases and the V segment lost 6 bases, leaving 8 bases of the junction unmatched. CDR1 ENHRY and CDR2 SYGVKD come from the germline V gene. Specimen: PBMCs. This clonotype was obtained from a woman in her thirties or forties with lung cancer. The chain has TRBV10-3 and TRBJ2-3; 9 nucleotides agree with TRBD2. CDR3 DNA sequence: TGTGCCATCAGCCCGGGACTAGCTCGTCCGCAGTATTTT. Encoded protein: CAISPGLARPQYF.